The entry below gives a single TCR beta chain sequence along with its context. The target antigen is unknown. The survey-level immunoSEQ assay was used. Measured with immunoSEQ multiplex PCR; TCRdb has only the in-frame clones, and not every one. In the table there are about 60,000 clones, around 87% of which are singletons. This specimen comes from a study of pediatric ulcerative colitis. J was trimmed by 7 bases and V by 5 bases; bases with no gene match: 17. CDR3 length: 17 residues. The germline gives CDR1 MRHNA, CDR2 SNTAGT. Points from the study as a whole: A couple of rectal clonotypes were found only in ulcerative colitis patients, all of them. Substantially fewer templates came from a couple of patients' blood samples. Repertoires came from total lymphocyte DNA, not specific subsets.

J is TRBJ2-3 and V is TRBV6-4, with 8 bases aligning to TRBD2. The receptor was derived from a boy under 18 who was a control in a study of pediatric ulcerative colitis. Sequences were obtained from blood. The CDR3, as DNA: TGTGCCAGCAGTTCCAAGGCTCTGGGACTAGAATCCCATACGCAGTATTTT. It is translated as CASSSKALGLESHTQYF.